Listed here are 26 T cell receptor beta chains from one sample, sequenced in a study of cytomegalovirus exposure and HLA in healthy donors. The PCR contained 60 Vbeta and 13 Jbeta primers. Method: immunoSEQ multiplex PCR; TCRdb's copy keeps in-frame clones and lacks some. The table includes more than 85,000 clones, around 79% detected once. Sequences were obtained from PBMCs. All receptors derive from a male donor in good health and CMV-seropositive.

This CDR3 reads CASSARTSGGARSTGELFF. The CDR3 DNA reads as TGTGCCAGCAGCGCCAGGACTAGCGGGGGGGCTCGGAGCACCGGGGAGCTGTTTTTT. The genes are TRBV7-2 and TRBJ2-2; 15 nucleotides align to TRBD2. Germline V gene lookup returns CDR1 SGHTA and CDR2 FQGNSA. The CDR3 sequence is 19 residues long. J gave up 4 bases and V 5 bases, and 11 bases lay outside the gene matches.

The table lists this clone with a few counts. The chain links TRBV4-1 to TRBJ1-5; D may be TRBD1 (6 bases). The CDR3 loop spans 18 amino acids. V lost 4 bases to trimming and J lost 2 bases, with 21 bases between them. Germline V lookup: CDR1 MGHRA, CDR2 YSYEKL. The CDR3 DNA reads as TGCGCCAGCAGCCGCTTACCGACAGGAGTTCGGGGCAATCAGCCCCAGCATTTT. Translating it yields CASSRLPTGVRGNQPQHF.

This clone was counted many times. The V and J genes are TRBV30 and TRBJ2-6; D is possibly TRBD2 (6 bases). This CDR3 has 16 amino acids. V lost 1 base and J 1 base, leaving 11 bases between the germline ends. The germline CDR1 and CDR2 sequences are GTSNPN and SVGIG (reference sequence). The CDR3 here is CAWSESRGSGANVLTF. CDR3 in DNA: TGTGCCTGGAGTGAATCACGGGGGTCTGGGGCCAACGTCCTGACTTTC.

This clone has a handful of counts. As DNA, the CDR3 is TGTGCCAGTAGTCCATGGACAGATTACTGGGAGCAGTTCTTC. It translates to CASSPWTDYWEQFF. The chain links TRBV19 to TRBJ2-1; perhaps TRBD1 as D (6 bases). Trimming shortened V by 5 bases and J by 10 bases, and 18 bases separated the two germline ends. Germline CDR1 LNHDA, CDR2 SQIVND (reference sequence). The CDR3 spans 14 residues.

The chain is built from TRBV30 and TRBJ2-7, with 11 bases that match TRBD2. CDR3 size: 15 residues. Germline values: CDR1 GTSNPN, CDR2 SVGIG (reference sequence). J gave up 7 bases and V 2 bases, and 10 bases lay outside the gene matches. CDR3 in DNA: TGTGCCTGGAGTCCTCTTAGCGGGGGGGCGGAAGAGCAGTACTTC. Amino acids: CAWSPLSGGAEEQYF.

The rearrangement joins TRBV5-1 to TRBJ1-1; 9 bases map to TRBD1. J lost 4 bases, V lost 0 bases, and 4 bases had no gene match. There are 15 residues in the CDR3. Germline lookup yields CDR1 SGHRS and CDR2 YFSETQ. The CDR3 bases are TGCGCCAGCAGCTTGGTCGCGGACAGGGGCACTGAAGCTTTCTTT. Residues: CASSLVADRGTEAFF.

In its sample, this clone was seen a few times. This chain uses TRBV4-3 with TRBJ2-2; weak D call: TRBD1 (5 bases). Between the trimmed V and J ends, which lost 1 base and 0 bases, there was a span of 12 bases. The germline gives CDR1 LGHNA, CDR2 YSLEER. This CDR3 is 17 amino acids long. The CDR3 protein is CASSQAPQGTNTGELFF. The CDR3 coding sequence is TGCGCCAGCAGCCAAGCGCCGCAGGGTACGAACACCGGGGAGCTGTTTTTT.

Worth noting for this clone: The junction departs from the called germline gene at one end, perhaps through a read error. This chain links TRBV29-1 with TRBJ1-2, with TRBD1 identical over 8 bases. The CDR3 loop spans 9 amino acids. CDR1 SQVTM and CDR2 ANQGSEA come from the germline V gene. The CDR3: CSVEPGQEF. CDR3 DNA: TGCAGCGTTGAACCGGGACAGGAGTTC.

This clone was seen more than once but under ten times. The chain is built from TRBV5-1 and TRBJ1-1, with D tentatively TRBD1 (5 bases). The germline gives CDR1 SGHRS, CDR2 YFSETQ. The V end lost 4 bases, the J end lost 1 base, and 14 bases lay between the germline ends. CDR3 length equals 15 residues. CDR3 bases: TGCGCCAGCAGCCTGTCAGGGTCTTCGAACACTGAAGCTTTCTTT. Protein product: CASSLSGSSNTEAFF.

The chain couples TRBV9 to TRBJ1-3; D remains ambiguous. V was pared by 0 bases and J by 3 bases, with 7 bases between. CDR3 length: 14 residues. CDR1 is SGDLS and CDR2 is YYNGEE in the germline V gene. The CDR3 loop reads CASSVDTDGNTIYF. CDR3 in DNA: TGTGCCAGCAGCGTAGACACAGATGGAAACACCATATATTTT.

The chain combines TRBV11-3 with TRBJ2-2; TRBD1 agrees at 11 bases. The CDR3 length is 19 residues. With 3 bases clipped from V and 4 bases from J, the junction kept 13 bases outside the gene matches. CDR1 and CDR2 from the germline V gene are SGHNT and YENEEA. The CDR3 here is CASSFRTGGLLLSTGELFF. Here the CDR3 DNA reads TGTGCCAGCAGCTTTAGGACAGGGGGCCTCCTTCTGAGCACCGGGGAGCTGTTTTTT.

This clone has just a few counts. The V call is TRBV5-1, the J call TRBJ2-3, with 9 nucleotides matching TRBD2. The germline gives CDR1 SGHRS, CDR2 YFSETQ. This CDR3 comprises 16 residues. Trimming removed 1 base from V and 5 bases from J; junction bases left unmatched: 8. The CDR3 DNA is TGCGCCAGCAGCTTGAGAGGGCTAGCGGGGATAGATACGCAGTATTTT. Encoded protein: CASSLRGLAGIDTQYF.

The chain employs TRBV28 and TRBJ1-5; D perhaps matches TRBD1 (6 bases). The CDR3 length is 14 residues. Trimming took off 5 bases at V and 6 bases at J, with 14 bases between the two ends. CDR1 MDHEN and CDR2 SYDVKM come from the germline V gene. The CDR3 protein is CASSLNGGFQPQHF. CDR3 DNA sequence: TGTGCCAGCAGTCTCAATGGGGGCTTTCAGCCCCAGCATTTT.

The chain recombines TRBV7-9 with TRBJ2-2; D is unresolved. Trimming took off 2 bases at V and 3 bases at J, with 4 bases between the two ends. CDR3 length: 13 amino acids. Germline loops: CDR1 SEHNR, CDR2 FQNEAQ (reference sequence). The CDR3 DNA is TGTGCCAGCAGCTTACAGGACACCGGGGAGCTGTTTTTT. Protein product: CASSLQDTGELFF. The full variable domain, in which reference TRBV7-9 and TRBJ2-2 provide the parts outside the CDR3, is DTGVSQNPRHKITKRGQNVTFRCDPISEHNRLYWYRQTLGQGPEFLTYFQNEAQLEKSRLLSDRFSAERPKGSFSTLEIQRTEQGDSAMYLCASSLQDTGELFFGEGSRLTVL.

This chain connects TRBV14 to TRBJ1-6, with no clear D. This CDR3 is built from 14 residues. V was shortened by 5 bases and J by 2 bases, with 7 bases between the two germline ends. Germline CDR1 reads SGHDN; CDR2 reads FVKESK. Here the CDR3 DNA reads TGTGCCAGCAGCGTCGTTGCCTATAATTCACCCCTCCACTTT. Its protein is CASSVVAYNSPLHF.

The J gene is TRBJ2-5, the V gene TRBV5-1, with D perhaps TRBD1 (5 bases). The CDR3 loop spans 13 amino acids. Trimming stripped 4 bases from V and 1 base from J, with 8 bases between. CDR1 is SGHRS and CDR2 is YFSETQ in the germline V gene. The CDR3 nucleotides are TGCGCCAGCAGCGGCGACAGCCAAGAGACCCAGTACTTC. It codes for CASSGDSQETQYF. The full variable domain, with the rest looked up from reference TRBV5-1 and TRBJ2-5, is KAGVTQTPRYLIKTRGQQVTLSCSPISGHRSVSWYQQTPGQGLQFLFEYFSETQRNKGNFPGRFSGRQFSNSRSEMNVSTLELGDSALYLCASSGDSQETQYFGPGTRLLVL.

The gene calls are TRBV5-4 and TRBJ2-7, with TRBD1 matching over 8 bases. The CDR3 length is 15 residues. J lost 0 bases, V lost 3 bases, and 5 bases had no gene match. CDR1 SGHNT and CDR2 YYREEE come from the germline V gene (reference sequence). The DNA for the CDR3 is TGTGCCAGCAGCTGGGGCCAGGGGGCCTCCTACGAGCAGTACTTC. Its protein is CASSWGQGASYEQYF.

CDR3 in DNA: TGCGCCAGCAGCCAAGATCGAGGCGGGGGGGCCATAAATGAGCAGTTCTTC. This sequence encodes CASSQDRGGGAINEQFF. The chain combines TRBV4-1 with TRBJ2-1; 9 bases match TRBD2. The V segment lost 0 bases and the J segment 7 bases; nucleotides outside the gene matches: 10. This CDR3 spans 17 amino acids. Germline V lookup: CDR1 MGHRA, CDR2 YSYEKL.

The rearrangement joins TRBV18 to TRBJ2-3; a possible D gene is TRBD2 (6 bases). V was pared by 6 bases and J by 4 bases, with 8 bases between. Germline CDR1 reads KGHSH; CDR2 reads LQKENI. The CDR3 totals 12 residues. In DNA form, the CDR3 reads TGTGCCAGCTCCACGGGGGCAGATACGCAGTATTTT. Translated, it gives CASSTGADTQYF. The whole variable domain, remainder taken from reference TRBV18 and TRBJ2-3, is NAGVMQNPRHLVRRRGQEARLRCSPMKGHSHVYWYRQLPEEGLKFMVYLQKENIIDESGMPKERFSAEFPKEGPSILRIQQVVRGDSAAYFCASSTGADTQYFGPGTRLTVL.

CDR3: CASSEPDRGTSPLHF. In nucleotides, the CDR3 is TGTGCCAGCAGTGAGCCGGACAGGGGAACAAGTCCCCTCCACTTT. The V call is TRBV2, the J call TRBJ1-6, with 9 bases that match TRBD1. J was trimmed by 13 bases and V by 3 bases; bases with no gene match: 10. Germline V gives CDR1 SNHLY, CDR2 FYNNEI. This CDR3 region has 15 residues.

In its sample, this clone is medium-sized. V and J are TRBV4-1 and TRBJ1-2, with D perhaps matching TRBD1 (6 bases). Germline CDR1 is MGHRA and CDR2 is YSYEKL. The CDR3 runs 18 residues. Trimming left V 1 base short and J 2 bases short, with 20 bases between. CDR3 DNA: TGCGCCAGCAGCCAAGGACCGGTCTCACTTGACAGGAACTATGGCTACACCTTC. Protein: CASSQGPVSLDRNYGYTF.

This chain connects TRBV27 to TRBJ2-5; maybe TRBD2 (7 bases). Germline V gives CDR1 MNHEY, CDR2 SMNVEV (reference sequence). V was shortened by 2 bases and J by 2 bases, with 12 bases between the two germline ends. This CDR3 contains 15 residues. In DNA form, the CDR3 reads TGTGCCAGCAGTTTAAAACGGGGGGCTCAAGAGACCCAGTACTTC. This encodes CASSLKRGAQETQYF.

V and J are TRBV6-6 and TRBJ2-4, with 7 positions matching TRBD1. The CDR3 covers 15 residues. The germline gives CDR1 MNHNY, CDR2 SVGAGI (reference sequence). V trimming: 7 bases; J trimming: 8 bases; junction bases outside the gene matches: 14. The CDR3 region is CASNPQGNLDHIQYF. As DNA, the CDR3 is TGTGCCAGCAATCCACAGGGGAATCTTGATCACATTCAGTACTTC.

V is TRBV7-8 and J is TRBJ2-1; 10 nucleotides align to TRBD1. The CDR3 sequence is 16 residues long. With V trimmed by 5 bases and J by 7 bases, 11 bases remained unmatched. The germline CDR1 and CDR2 sequences are SGHVS and FQNEAQ. This CDR3 reads CASSPRTGQGWNEQFF. CDR3 in DNA: TGTGCCAGCAGCCCGCGTACGGGACAGGGGTGGAATGAGCAGTTCTTC.

The V gene is TRBV7-9, the J gene TRBJ1-6; 7 nucleotides match TRBD1. The V gene's germline CDR1 is SEHNR and CDR2 FQNEAQ (reference sequence). With 5 bases clipped from V and 11 bases from J, the junction kept 9 bases outside the gene matches. CDR3 length: 14 residues. The CDR3 DNA sequence: TGTGCCAGCAGCCCTGGACAGGCCTGGCCACCCCTCCACTTT. Encoded protein: CASSPGQAWPPLHF. Based on the CDR3 plus reference TRBV7-9 and TRBJ1-6, the full variable domain is DTGVSQNPRHKITKRGQNVTFRCDPISEHNRLYWYRQTLGQGPEFLTYFQNEAQLEKSRLLSDRFSAERPKGSFSTLEIQRTEQGDSAMYLCASSPGQAWPPLHFGNGTRLTVT.

As DNA, the CDR3 is TGTGCCAGCAGCTTCGGGACAGGGGGGAATGAGCAGTTCTTC. Protein sequence: CASSFGTGGNEQFF. The J gene is TRBJ2-1, the V gene TRBV5-6; TRBD1 matches 11 bases. V gave up 2 bases and J gave up 7 bases; unmatched junction bases: 2. Germline values: CDR1 SGHDT, CDR2 YYEEEE. This CDR3 has 14 residues.